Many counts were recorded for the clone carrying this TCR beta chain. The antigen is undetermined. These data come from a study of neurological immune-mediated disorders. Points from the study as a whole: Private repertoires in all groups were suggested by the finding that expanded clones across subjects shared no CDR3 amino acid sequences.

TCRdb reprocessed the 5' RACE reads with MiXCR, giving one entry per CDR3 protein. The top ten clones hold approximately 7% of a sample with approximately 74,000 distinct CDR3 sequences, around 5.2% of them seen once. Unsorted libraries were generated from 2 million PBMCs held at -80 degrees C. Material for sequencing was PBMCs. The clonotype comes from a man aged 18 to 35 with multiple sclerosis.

Written as DNA, the CDR3 is TGCGCCAGCAGCCAAGATATCCTAGCGGGAAAGAACATTCAGTACTTC. It yields the protein CASSQDILAGKNIQYF. This sequence joins TRBV4-3 and TRBJ2-4; 9 bases match TRBD2. The V and J ends lost 0 bases and 7 bases, in that order; junction bases with no gene match: 7. This CDR3 has 16 amino acids. The germline CDR1 and CDR2 sequences are LGHNA and YSLEER.